A single sample is the source of the 28 T cell receptor beta chains below, sequenced in a study of T-cell reconstitution after alpha-beta-depleted transplantation in children. Preparation of the TCRbeta library used unique molecular identifiers. TCRdb re-derived calls from the PCR reads in MiXCR, one entry per CDR3 protein. The sample includes 490,000 or so distinct CDR3 sequences, roughly an eighth of them seen just once. The specimen was PBMCs from the stem cell graft donor, collected from the stem cell graft. The receptors were gathered from a human donor who donated a stem cell graft to a child with combined immunodeficiency.

This clonotype was seen at least ten times. The chain joins TRBV12-3 or TRBV12-4 to TRBJ2-4, with D perhaps TRBD1 (6 bases). The CDR3 is 11 amino acids. V shed 6 bases and J shed 9 bases, with 9 bases lying between them. The CDR3: CASRQGPIQYF. Here the CDR3 DNA reads TGTGCCAGCAGACAGGGCCCCATTCAGTACTTC.

V usage is TRBV12-3 or TRBV12-4 and J usage is TRBJ2-3; a possible D gene is TRBD2 (7 bases). This CDR3 comprises 20 residues. Trimming shortened V by 3 bases and J by 2 bases, and 27 bases separated the two germline ends. In DNA, the CDR3 is TGTGCCAGCAGTTTCTGGCTAGCGGACAGCCTGAGTCCCTTCACAGATACGCAGTATTTT. As protein: CASSFWLADSLSPFTDTQYF.

This clonotype was detected a few times. This chain links TRBV5-8 with TRBJ2-2, with 8 bases fitting TRBD2. Trimming took 4 bases from V and 3 from J; bases not matched to a gene: 5. There are 15 residues in the CDR3. The germline V gene has CDR1 SGHTS and CDR2 YDEGEE. The CDR3 region has the DNA TGTGCCAGCAGCCACAACGGGGGGGACACCGGGGAGCTGTTTTTT. It translates to CASSHNGGDTGELFF.

The chain combines TRBV9 with TRBJ2-1; tentatively, D is TRBD2 (6 bases). Trimming took off 6 bases at V and 7 bases at J, with 23 bases between the two ends. The CDR3 is 16 amino acids. The germline V gene has CDR1 SGDLS and CDR2 YYNGEE. CDR3 coding DNA: TGTGCCAGCACCCCGGGGGACTGGCTGACCTGGAATGAGCAGTTCTTC. It specifies CASTPGDWLTWNEQFF.

This clonotype was detected only a few times. The chain combines TRBV11-2 with TRBJ2-2; a possible D gene is TRBD2 (7 bases). The V gene's germline CDR1 is SGHAT and CDR2 FQNNGV. The length of the CDR3 is 18 residues. Trimming removed 8 bases from V and 1 base from J, with 23 bases in between. The CDR3 loop is CASALVRGARENTGELFF. CDR3 in DNA: TGTGCCAGCGCCCTCGTTCGGGGGGCGAGGGAGAACACCGGGGAGCTGTTTTTT.

This clonotype was counted only a few times. This chain joins TRBV12-3 or TRBV12-4 and TRBJ2-7; 7 bases map to TRBD2. This CDR3 spans 13 amino acids. The ends lost 7 bases at V and 3 bases at J; junction bases unmatched: 6. CDR3 amino acids: CASTPAGSYEQYF. In DNA, the CDR3 is TGTGCCAGCACCCCAGCGGGGAGCTACGAGCAGTACTTC.

This clonotype turned up a few times. The V gene is TRBV7-8, the J gene TRBJ1-3, with a tentative D call TRBD1 (6 bases). The CDR3 length is 17 residues. Deletions cut 5 bases from V and 0 bases from J, with 17 bases between. Germline CDR1 is SGHVS and CDR2 is FQNEAQ. The CDR3 spells CASSPSLRGSSGNTIYF. In DNA, the CDR3 is TGTGCCAGCAGCCCTTCCCTCAGGGGAAGCTCTGGAAACACCATATATTTT.

At least ten counts were recorded for this clonotype. V usage is TRBV12-3 or TRBV12-4 and J usage is TRBJ2-7; 11 bases are shared with TRBD2. V shed 3 bases and J 2 bases; nucleotides not matched to a gene: 3. This CDR3 is built from 15 residues. CDR3 sequence: CASSFSSGRTYEQYF. The CDR3 coding sequence is TGTGCCAGCAGTTTTTCTAGCGGGAGGACCTACGAGCAGTACTTC.

This clonotype was detected a few times. The V gene is TRBV7-2, the J gene TRBJ2-7, with D hard to call. The CDR3 consists of 16 residues. The germline V gene encodes CDR1 SGHTA and CDR2 FQGNSA. Trimming shortened V by 1 base and J by 2 bases, and 15 bases separated the two germline ends. The CDR3 reads CASSLDAPPGTYEQYF. CDR3 coding DNA: TGTGCCAGCAGCTTAGATGCCCCGCCGGGCACCTACGAGCAGTACTTC. The full variable domain, completed using reference TRBV7-2 and TRBJ2-7, is GAGVSQSPSNKVTEKGKDVELRCDPISGHTALYWYRQSLGQGLEFLIYFQGNSAPDKSGLPSDRFSAERTGGSVSTLTIQRTQQEDSAVYLCASSLDAPPGTYEQYFGPGTRLTVT.

Of note for this clonotype: Because the CDR3 is missing its conserved closing phenylalanine or tryptophan, this is likely a read error. The chain employs TRBV20-1 and TRBJ1-5; 8 bases match TRBD1. With V trimmed by 3 bases and J by 5 bases, 9 bases remained unmatched. The V gene's germline CDR1 is DFQATT and CDR2 SNEGSKA (reference sequence). The CDR3 is 15 residues long. Here the CDR3 DNA reads TGCAGTGCTAGCGCTTTTCAGGGGGCGGATCAGCCCCAGCATGTT. Translation gives CSASAFQGADQPQHV.

V is TRBV27 and J is TRBJ2-1, with D tentatively TRBD1 (6 bases). Germline CDR1 and CDR2: MNHEY and SMNVEV (reference sequence). CDR3 length: 12 amino acids. V was pared by 5 bases and J by 9 bases, with 11 bases between. The CDR3 loop reads CASSIAGAEQFF. CDR3 nucleotides: TGTGCCAGCAGTATCGCAGGGGCTGAGCAGTTCTTC.

The genes are TRBV18 and TRBJ2-3, with 8 bases identical to TRBD2. Unmatched junction bases numbered 14, after V lost 3 bases and J lost 6 bases. Per the germline V gene, CDR1 is KGHSH and CDR2 is LQKENI. This CDR3 is 17 amino acids long. Here the CDR3 DNA reads TGTGCCAGCTCACCCAGTCCGGTAGCGGGAATTAGGGATACGCAGTATTTT. Translation: CASSPSPVAGIRDTQYF.

V is TRBV12-3 or TRBV12-4 and J is TRBJ2-7; 8 positions agree with TRBD1. V dropped 5 bases and J dropped 2; count of bases not matched to a gene: 8. CDR3 length: 15 amino acids. The CDR3 here is CASSQRDRWAYEQYF. As DNA, the CDR3 is TGTGCCAGCAGTCAGAGGGACAGGTGGGCCTACGAGCAGTACTTC.

This clonotype was detected a few times. The rearrangement links TRBV7-2 to TRBJ1-3; D is unresolved. CDR1 SGHTA and CDR2 FQGNSA come from the germline V gene. CDR3 size: 16 residues. The germline V and J ends were trimmed by 1 base and 0 bases, with 10 bases remaining between them. CDR3 region: CASSLGPESSGNTIYF. For the CDR3, the DNA is TGTGCCAGCAGCTTAGGCCCCGAGAGCTCTGGAAACACCATATATTTT.

The chain recombines TRBV7-9 with TRBJ2-3; 7 bases are a match to TRBD2. Germline CDR1 reads SEHNR; CDR2 reads FQNEAQ (reference sequence). V shed 5 bases, J shed 0 bases, and the junction held 5 bases outside the gene matches. CDR3 length: 15 amino acids. The CDR3 region is CASSRTLASTDTQYF. CDR3 nucleotides: TGTGCCAGCAGCAGAACACTAGCGAGCACAGATACGCAGTATTTT. Full variable domain (missing parts from reference TRBV7-9 and TRBJ2-3): DTGVSQNPRHKITKRGQNVTFRCDPISEHNRLYWYRQTLGQGPEFLTYFQNEAQLEKSRLLSDRFSAERPKGSFSTLEIQRTEQGDSAMYLCASSRTLASTDTQYFGPGTRLTVL.

This clonotype was counted only a few times. V is TRBV20-1 and J is TRBJ2-7, with 7 nucleotides matching TRBD1. The length of the CDR3 is 13 residues. Germline V CDR1 and CDR2: DFQATT, SNEGSKA (reference sequence). V lost 3 bases to trimming and J lost 3 bases; unmatched junction nucleotides: 5. CDR3 protein: CSARGTVGYEQYF. The CDR3 nucleotides are TGCAGTGCTAGGGGGACAGTTGGCTACGAGCAGTACTTC.

The V and J genes are TRBV6-2 or TRBV6-3 and TRBJ2-3, with no clear D. Trimming took 0 bases from V and 7 from J, leaving 11 bases between them. In germline, CDR1 is MNHEY, CDR2 SVGEGT. This CDR3 contains 14 residues. The CDR3 region is CASSYSNSGNTQYF. CDR3 bases: TGTGCCAGCAGTTACTCGAACTCTGGGAATACGCAGTATTTT.

This clonotype was seen at least ten times. The chain joins TRBV6-2 or TRBV6-3 to TRBJ2-1; D might be TRBD2 (6 bases). The CDR3 sequence is 15 residues long. From germline, CDR1 is MNHEY and CDR2 SVGEGT. V lost 5 bases and J lost 0, with 11 bases in between. As DNA, the CDR3 is TGTGCCAGCAGTGGATTCGGGGGCTCCTACAATGAGCAGTTCTTC. Its translation: CASSGFGGSYNEQFF.

This clonotype was observed a handful of times. The rearrangement joins TRBV24-1 to TRBJ2-2; no clear D gene. The CDR3 runs to 16 residues. Germline CDR1 reads KGHDR; CDR2 reads SFDVKD. V gave up 1 base and J gave up 0 bases, with 8 bases separating them. The chain's CDR3 is CATSDFGIANTGELFF. As DNA, the CDR3 is TGTGCCACCAGTGATTTTGGAATCGCGAACACCGGGGAGCTGTTTTTT.

On this clonotype itself: Sequence at one end of the junction differs from germline and may be a read error. This chain connects TRBV7-2 to TRBJ2-3, with D unclear. The CDR3 covers 14 residues. CDR1 SGHTA and CDR2 FQGNSA come from the germline V gene. The CDR3 nucleotides read TGTGCCAACAGCTCCCCGGTCCGCACAGATACGCAGTATTTT. Translating it yields CANSSPVRTDTQYF.

This clonotype occurred a few times. CDR3 loop: CASSLAMGPGPYEQYF. The CDR3 coding sequence is TGTGCCAGCAGCTTAGCGATGGGTCCCGGACCCTACGAGCAGTACTTC. The chain joins TRBV7-9 to TRBJ2-7; D is unclear. V shed 0 bases and J shed 2 bases, with 14 bases lying between them. The CDR3 is made up of 16 amino acids. Germline V lookup: CDR1 SEHNR, CDR2 FQNEAQ (reference sequence).

This clonotype was counted a few times. The V call is TRBV5-5, the J call TRBJ2-7; D is uncertain. This CDR3 comprises 15 residues. Germline CDR1 SGHKS, CDR2 YYEKEE (reference sequence). V was clipped by 0 bases and J by 2 bases, with 12 bases between them. The chain's CDR3 is CASSLDSLTPYEQYF. Here the CDR3 DNA reads TGTGCCAGCAGCTTGGACAGTCTAACCCCCTACGAGCAGTACTTC.

A remark on this clonotype: Likely a read error: the CDR3 ends without its conserved phenylalanine or tryptophan. The chain links TRBV2 to TRBJ1-2, with a possible D match to TRBD1 (6 bases). V lost 1 base to trimming and J lost 2 bases, with 8 bases between them. The CDR3 covers 14 residues. The germline gives CDR1 SNHLY, CDR2 FYNNEI. The CDR3 sequence: CASSEGTGNYGYTY. The CDR3 bases are TGTGCCAGCAGTGAAGGCACAGGGAACTATGGCTACACCTAC.

This clonotype was observed at least ten times. V usage is TRBV7-2 and J usage is TRBJ2-7; TRBD1 is a possible D gene (6 bases). The CDR3 spans 13 residues. Germline V gene data show CDR1 as SGHTA and CDR2 as FQGNSA. The V gene lost 2 bases and the J gene lost 7 bases, with 12 bases spanning the gap. CDR3 loop: CASSLYRAEEQYF. The CDR3 coding sequence is TGTGCCAGCAGCTTATACAGGGCCGAGGAGCAGTACTTC.

The chain recombines TRBV10-3 with TRBJ2-1, with 14 bases identical to TRBD2. The CDR3 has 16 residues. CDR1 is ENHRY and CDR2 is SYGVKD in the germline V gene. V shed 4 bases and J 8 bases; nucleotides not matched to a gene: 7. This CDR3 is CAISARQTSGGDEQFF. CDR3 in DNA: TGTGCCATCAGTGCCCGACAGACTAGCGGGGGGGATGAGCAGTTCTTC.

There are many counts of this clonotype. The chain is built from TRBV27 and TRBJ2-2; D unresolved. Germline V gene lookup returns CDR1 MNHEY and CDR2 SMNVEV (reference sequence). V shed 3 bases and J shed 4 bases, with 6 bases lying between them. The CDR3 contains 13 residues. DNA of the CDR3: TGTGCCAGCAGTTTCGCCGTCACCGGGGAGCTGTTTTTT. Protein: CASSFAVTGELFF.

The rearrangement uses TRBV15 and TRBJ2-1; D is ambiguous. V lost 3 bases and J 5 bases, leaving 11 bases between the germline ends. Germline-derived CDR1 and CDR2 are LNHNV and YYDKDF (reference sequence). CDR3 length equals 14 residues. For the CDR3, the DNA is TGTGCCACCAGCAGCCGGAACTTAAACAATGAGCAGTTCTTC. Translation: CATSSRNLNNEQFF.

This clonotype was detected a few times. The gene calls are TRBV12-3 or TRBV12-4 and TRBJ2-1; 10 bases align to TRBD1. The V gene end was trimmed by 5 bases and the J gene end by 7 bases; junction bases not matched to a gene: 8. The CDR3 contains 15 residues. The DNA for the CDR3 is TGTGCCAGCAGTCCCGGGACAGGGGTTTTTAATGAGCAGTTCTTC. It yields the protein CASSPGTGVFNEQFF.